What follows are 20 T cell receptor beta chains derived from one specimen sequenced in a study of human T cells and chemical hapten exposure. One entry per CDR3 protein results from TCRdb running MiXCR on the RACE reads. The repertoire holds tens of thousands of distinct CDR3 sequences, with about 10% as singletons. Indicated time point: patch test 1, 2 weeks after DPC sensitization. Treatment here: therapeutic diphenylcyclopropenone sensitization with weekly scalp DPC. The specimen comprised whole blood, sampled in connection with sensitization to the hapten diphenylcyclopropenone (DPC). These TCRs come from a man aged 40-49 years with alopecia areata. Some clones in this sample may be carry-over from other donors' samples.

This clonotype was seen at least ten times. The chain links TRBV29-1 to TRBJ2-6; D gene ambiguous. V gave up 7 bases and J gave up 6 bases, with 7 bases separating them. This CDR3 contains 11 residues. Germline-derived CDR1 and CDR2 are SQVTM and ANQGSEA. The CDR3 region is CSAWEANVLTF. DNA of the CDR3: TGCAGCGCCTGGGAGGCCAACGTCCTGACTTTC.

This clonotype was counted only a few times. The V and J genes are TRBV20-1 and TRBJ2-1; 9 nucleotides match TRBD2. The CDR3 extends over 15 amino acids. Germline V gene lookup returns CDR1 DFQATT and CDR2 SNEGSKA (reference sequence). The junction had 13 bases not matched to a gene; V was cut back by 6 bases and J by 7 bases. Written as DNA, the CDR3 is TGCAGTGCCGAATCTCCGGGACTAGCTGTAAATGAGCAGTTCTTC. This codes for CSAESPGLAVNEQFF.

This clonotype was seen more than once but under ten times. The chain joins TRBV7-8 to TRBJ1-1; D not certain. There are 14 residues in the CDR3. Trimming shortened V by 1 base and J by 6 bases, and 12 bases separated the two germline ends. The germline V gene has CDR1 SGHVS and CDR2 FQNEAQ. This chain's CDR3 is CASSLVAEGAEAFF. In DNA form, the CDR3 reads TGTGCCAGCAGCTTAGTGGCAGAGGGTGCTGAAGCTTTCTTT. Full variable domain (missing parts from reference TRBV7-8 and TRBJ1-1): GAGVSQSPRYKVAKRGQDVALRCDPISGHVSLFWYQQALGQGPEFLTYFQNEAQLDKSGLPSDRFFAERPEGSVSTLKIQRTQQEDSAVYLCASSLVAEGAEAFFGQGTRLTVV.

V gene TRBV6-5 combines with J gene TRBJ2-5; 12 bases align to TRBD2. Germline V gene sequence: CDR1 MNHEY, CDR2 SVGAGI. The CDR3 length is 16 residues. V shed 2 bases, J shed 5 bases, and the junction held 6 bases outside the gene matches. This CDR3 reads CASSYAETSGGETQYF. CDR3 in DNA: TGTGCCAGCAGTTACGCCGAGACTAGCGGGGGCGAGACCCAGTACTTC.

V is TRBV20-1 and J is TRBJ1-6; D is uncertain. The V and J ends lost 4 bases and 5 bases respectively, with 15 bases between them. The CDR3 runs 15 residues. CDR1 is DFQATT, CDR2 SNEGSKA, per germline (reference sequence). CDR3: CSANSRTDDNSPLHF. CDR3 nucleotide sequence: TGCAGTGCTAATTCTAGGACGGACGATAATTCACCCCTCCACTTT.

V usage is TRBV5-1 and J usage is TRBJ2-5, with 10 nucleotides matching TRBD2. The CDR3 sequence is 16 residues long. Trimming removed 4 bases from V and 3 bases from J; junction bases left unmatched: 9. From germline, CDR1 is SGHRS and CDR2 YFSETQ. CDR3 sequence (DNA): TGCGCCAGCAGCGAGGGGACTAGCGTCAAGGAAGAGACCCAGTACTTC. It specifies CASSEGTSVKEETQYF.

This clonotype appeared a few times. The chain recombines TRBV14 with TRBJ2-2, with D perhaps matching TRBD2 (5 bases). This CDR3 is 17 amino acids long. Trimming left V 3 bases short and J 7 bases short, with 21 bases between. Germline V gene lookup returns CDR1 SGHDN and CDR2 FVKESK. The CDR3 is CASSHSRDIARVGELFF. For the CDR3, the DNA is TGTGCCAGCAGCCATAGTCGGGATATAGCGAGGGTCGGGGAGCTGTTTTTT.

This clonotype was found a few times. The chain is built from TRBV23-1 and TRBJ2-2, with TRBD1 matching 9 bases. TRBV23-1 qualifies as an ORF whose function is uncertain. The CDR3 is 17 residues long. J lost 6 bases, V lost 0 bases, and 8 bases had no gene match. CDR3 in DNA: TGCGCCAGCAGTCAATCGGGGCCTCGGACAGGGGCCGGGGAGCTGTTTTTT. Amino acids: CASSQSGPRTGAGELFF.

The sample holds a few counts of this clonotype. The chain has TRBV30 and TRBJ1-1; 9 bases align to TRBD1. Trimming cost V 3 bases and J 4 bases; bases outside gene matches: 3. Per the germline V gene, CDR1 is GTSNPN and CDR2 is SVGIG (reference sequence). The CDR3 is 13 amino acids. CDR3 sequence reads: CAWRGTGFTEAFF. In DNA, the CDR3 is TGTGCCTGGAGGGGGACAGGGTTCACTGAAGCTTTCTTT.

This clonotype was detected only a few times. The rearrangement links TRBV12-3 or TRBV12-4 to TRBJ1-2, with 9 bases lining up with TRBD1. This CDR3 comprises 15 residues. J was trimmed by 4 bases and V by 3 bases; bases with no gene match: 6. In DNA form, the CDR3 reads TGTGCCAGCAGTTTTCGTAGGACAGGGGCCTATGGCTACACCTTC. Amino acids: CASSFRRTGAYGYTF.

The chain uses TRBV28 and TRBJ2-4; maybe TRBD1 (5 bases). The CDR3 sequence is 15 residues long. Trimming shortened V by 7 bases and J by 0 bases, and 13 bases separated the two germline ends. Germline CDR1 MDHEN, CDR2 SYDVKM. CDR3 sequence (DNA): TGTGCCAGCAACAACAGACAGATAGCCAAAAACATTCAGTACTTC. This codes for CASNNRQIAKNIQYF. The variable domain in full, completed from reference TRBV28 and TRBJ2-4, reads DVKVTQSSRYLVKRTGEKVFLECVQDMDHENMFWYRQDPGLGLRLIYFSYDVKMKEKGDIPEGYSVSREKKERFSLILESASTNQTSMYLCASNNRQIAKNIQYFGAGTRLSVL.

A few counts support this clonotype. The chain couples TRBV12-3 or TRBV12-4 to TRBJ1-4; a weak D match, TRBD1 (6 bases). The CDR3 totals 13 residues. The germline V and J ends were trimmed by 6 bases and 8 bases, with 13 bases remaining between them. This CDR3 is CASRKQGSEKLFF. In DNA, the CDR3 is TGTGCCAGCAGAAAACAGGGTAGCGAAAAACTGTTTTTT.

Details on this clonotype: Germline and junction disagree at one end, which may indicate a read error. This chain uses TRBV9 with TRBJ2-3; TRBD2 matches 10 bases. CDR3 length: 16 amino acids. Germline V CDR1 and CDR2: SGDLS, YYNGEE. The CDR3 DNA follows: TGTGCCAGCAGCCCAAATCCTAGCGGGAGCCCCGATACGAAGTATTTT. Its translation: CASSPNPSGSPDTKYF.

This clonotype was detected a few times. The V and J genes are TRBV7-2 and TRBJ2-5; 9 bases are shared with TRBD1. Trimming at V came to 5 bases and at J to 5 bases, leaving 12 bases not matched to a gene. Per germline, CDR1 SGHTA and CDR2 FQGNSA. The CDR3 is made up of 16 amino acids. The CDR3 is CASSPHGQGMGETQYF. As DNA, the CDR3 is TGTGCCAGCAGCCCACACGGACAGGGGATGGGGGAGACCCAGTACTTC.

The chain is built from TRBV20-1 and TRBJ1-1; TRBD1 is a possible D gene (6 bases). Germline CDR1 DFQATT, CDR2 SNEGSKA (reference sequence). The ends were cut back, 2 bases at V and 0 bases at J, with 10 bases in the middle. This CDR3 spans 14 amino acids. CDR3 DNA: TGCAGTGCTAGAAAAAGGACAGTGAACACTGAAGCTTTCTTT. Residues: CSARKRTVNTEAFF.

The rearrangement joins TRBV12-3 or TRBV12-4 to TRBJ1-1, with 10 positions matching TRBD1. Trimming removed 1 base from V and 4 bases from J; junction bases left unmatched: 3. This CDR3 contains 15 residues. In nucleotides, the CDR3 is TGTGCCAGCAGTTTAGGGACAGGGGGAGGCACTGAAGCTTTCTTT. It encodes CASSLGTGGGTEAFF.

Only a few counts were recorded for this clonotype. Here the CDR3 DNA reads TGCGCCAGCAGCCAAACCACAGGATCGGCTAATGAAAAACTGTTTTTT. Translating it yields CASSQTTGSANEKLFF. The chain is built from TRBV5-1 and TRBJ1-4, with D possibly matching TRBD1 (5 bases). The CDR3 totals 16 residues. The V gene lost 4 bases and the J gene lost 3 bases, with 16 bases spanning the gap. CDR1 is SGHRS and CDR2 is YFSETQ in the germline V gene.

The V and J genes are TRBV7-6 and TRBJ2-1; 11 bases are shared with TRBD2. This CDR3 is 15 amino acids long. In germline, CDR1 is SGHVS, CDR2 FNYEAQ. The junction had 6 bases not matched to a gene; V was cut back by 5 bases and J by 6 bases. CDR3 sequence: CASSRTGTSGNEQFF. CDR3 nucleotides: TGTGCCAGCAGCCGTACAGGGACTAGCGGCAATGAGCAGTTCTTC. Combining the CDR3 with reference TRBV7-6 and TRBJ2-1 gives the whole variable domain GAGVSQSPRYKVTKRGQDVALRCDPISGHVSLYWYRQALGQGPEFLTYFNYEAQQDKSGLPNDRFSAERPEGSISTLTIQRTEQRDSAMYRCASSRTGTSGNEQFFGPGTRLTVL.

The sample holds a few counts of this clonotype. This chain connects TRBV6-2 or TRBV6-3 to TRBJ2-7; no definite D call. The V and J ends lost 1 base and 3 bases respectively, with 7 bases between them. CDR3 length: 13 amino acids. CDR1 is MNHEY and CDR2 is SVGEGT in the germline V gene. The CDR3 DNA reads TGTGCCAGCAGTTACTGGCGGCTCTACGAGCAGTACTTC. This gives the protein CASSYWRLYEQYF.

This clonotype has only a few counts. This chain joins TRBV6-2 or TRBV6-3 and TRBJ2-1; D perhaps matches TRBD1 (6 bases). The germline CDR1 and CDR2 sequences are MNHEY and SVGEGT. V shed 5 bases and J shed 6 bases, with 17 bases lying between them. CDR3 length: 15 residues. In DNA form, the CDR3 reads TGTGCCAGCAGTACCCACAGGGTTTACGGCAATGAGCAGTTCTTC. Protein product: CASSTHRVYGNEQFF.